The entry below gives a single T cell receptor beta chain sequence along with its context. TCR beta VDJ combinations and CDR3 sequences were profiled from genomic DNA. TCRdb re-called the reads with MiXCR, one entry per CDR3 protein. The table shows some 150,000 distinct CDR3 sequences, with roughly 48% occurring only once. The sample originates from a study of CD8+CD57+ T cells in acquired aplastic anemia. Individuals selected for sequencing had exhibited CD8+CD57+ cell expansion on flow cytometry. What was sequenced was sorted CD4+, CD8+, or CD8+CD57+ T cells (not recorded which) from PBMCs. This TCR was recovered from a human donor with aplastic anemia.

CDR3 protein: CASGRDREFGAGELFF. Here the CDR3 DNA reads TGTGCCAGCGGCCGGGACAGGGAGTTTGGGGCCGGGGAGCTGTTTTTT. V usage is TRBV4-2 and J usage is TRBJ2-2, with TRBD1 identical over 9 bases. The germline gives CDR1 LGHNA, CDR2 YNFKEQ. The CDR3 loop spans 16 amino acids. The trim removed 8 bases at V and 6 bases at J, leaving 13 bases unmatched.